The TCR beta chain under discussion was sequenced for a study of T cell changes during pregnancy in multiple sclerosis. Some clones are missing from TCRdb's copy, which holds only in-frame ones; the method was immunoSEQ multiplex PCR. The sample has tens of thousands of clones; 90% to 95% are singletons. This CDR3 is built from 16 residues. The sample consisted of CD8+ T cells from peripheral blood mononuclear cells, taken after pregnancy. The receptor was isolated from a female donor with multiple sclerosis, enrolled in a pregnancy study. The rearrangement uses TRBV21-1 and TRBJ2-7; the table assigns TRBD1, which was not confirmed against the DNA. TRBV21-1 is designated a pseudogene. The CDR3 region has the DNA TGTGCCAGCAGCAAAGAGCTAGGGGGTCGAAGGGACGAGCAGTACTTC. As protein: CASSKELGGRRDEQYF.